In this sample, the clone carrying this T cell receptor (beta chain) turned up a few times. Its antigen is unknown. TCRdb re-analysed the 5' RACE reads in MiXCR, keeping a single row per CDR3 protein. The sample contains about 690,000 distinct CDR3 sequences, 5.5% to 6.5% of which appear only once. The data were taken from a study of identical twins. General study results and limits: Models predicted less out-of-frame TCR alpha sharing in monozygotic twins than was found. The abundant beta clonotypes from cord blood had fewer insertions, and memory repertoires had none of this. Out-of-frame alpha sequences shared between twins exhibited an excess of low generation probability.

CDR1 SGHKS and CDR2 YYEKEE come from the germline V gene (reference sequence). This CDR3 contains 16 residues. V was cut by 5 bases and J by 4 bases, with 18 bases left in between. The receptor was derived from a man between 18 and 35 years old in good health. The chain has TRBV5-5 and TRBJ1-4, with TRBD1 as a possible D gene (5 bases). The sequenced material came from naive T cells sorted from blood. The CDR3 loop is CASSSGDRSFNEKLFF. The CDR3 DNA reads as TGTGCCAGCAGTTCTGGGGACCGAAGCTTTAATGAAAAACTGTTTTTT. Drawing the rest from reference TRBV5-5 and TRBJ1-4, the complete variable domain is DAGVTQSPTHLIKTRGQQVTLRCSPISGHKSVSWYQQVLGQGPQFIFQYYEKEERGRGNFPDRFSARQFPNYSSELNVNALLLGDSALYLCASSSGDRSFNEKLFFGSGTQLSVL.